The source of this T cell receptor (beta chain) is a study of cytomegalovirus exposure and HLA in healthy donors. Background on the study: According to later analysis, the same platform produced the 90 to 150 validation and around 730 first-cohort repertoires.

J lost 6 bases, V lost 8 bases, and 3 bases had no gene match. CDR1 and CDR2 from the germline V gene are SNHLY and FYNNEI. This CDR3 region has 13 residues. Points from the study as a whole: According to a subsequent analysis, TCR clusters from the first cohort were inclined to appear together in the 120 validation repertoires. Rarity marked most TCR sequences, yet some public TCRs occurred in many donors.

In the case of this clone: As yet, its antigen is unknown.

Measured with immunoSEQ multiplex PCR; TCRdb has only the in-frame clones, and not every one. The repertoire includes 150,000 to 200,000 clones, about 86% of them detected once, and approximately 2.1% sits in the top ten. The 120-subject validation cohort, separate from the approximately 670-subject first cohort, included the donors. This clonotype was obtained from a woman under 30 in good health and CMV-seronegative. What was sequenced was PBMCs. The chain carries TRBV2 and TRBJ1-6, with 8 bases aligning to TRBD1. The CDR3 region is CASATGANSPLHF. Written as DNA, the CDR3 is TGTGCCAGCGCGACAGGGGCTAATTCACCCCTCCACTTT.